What follows are 32 T cell receptor beta chains derived from one specimen sequenced in a study of cytomegalovirus exposure and HLA in healthy donors. Repertoires were generated with immunoSEQ multiplex PCR, while TCRdb's copy carries only in-frame clones and drops some. The sample gives approximately 150,000 clones, roughly nine tenths of which show up once; approximately 3.2% is in the top ten. Sequenced material: PBMCs. The receptors come from a woman aged 18-35 years in good health and CMV-seropositive.

The chain recombines TRBV12-5 with TRBJ2-7; D may be TRBD2 (6 bases). The germline CDR1 and CDR2 sequences are LGHNT and FRNRAP. Trimming shortened V by 1 base and J by 3 bases, and 16 bases separated the two germline ends. The CDR3 loop spans 16 amino acids. This CDR3 is CASGLAIMWDFYEQYF. For the CDR3, the DNA is TGTGCTAGTGGTTTGGCAATAATGTGGGACTTCTACGAGCAGTACTTC.

The chain's CDR3 is CASSLGGGVGTEAFF. CDR3 bases: TGTGCCAGCAGCTTGGGAGGGGGTGTGGGCACTGAAGCTTTCTTT. This chain links TRBV7-2 with TRBJ1-1, with D perhaps matching TRBD1 (6 bases). Germline V lookup: CDR1 SGHTA, CDR2 FQGNSA. V lost 3 bases, J lost 4 bases, and 15 bases lay in between. The CDR3 sequence is 15 residues long.

The CDR3 region has the DNA TGCAGCGTTGGGGACAGAAACAATTATGGCTACACCTTC. Its translation is CSVGDRNNYGYTF. The V and J genes are TRBV29-1 and TRBJ1-2; 7 bases fit TRBD1. This CDR3 has 13 residues. Germline CDR1 reads SQVTM; CDR2 reads ANQGSEA. The ends lost 4 bases at V and 5 bases at J; junction bases unmatched: 7.

Regarding this clone: A read error may produce the germline difference seen at one junction end. The chain uses TRBV23-1 and TRBJ2-7; TRBD1 agrees at 11 bases. TRBV23-1 is designated an ORF whose function remains uncertain. The CDR3 totals 11 residues. The CDR3 coding sequence is TGCGCCAGCAGTCCGGGACAGGGGGAGGACTTC. It specifies CASSPGQGEDF.

The chain employs TRBV18 and TRBJ2-7; 8 nucleotides align to TRBD1. V was pared by 3 bases and J by 6 bases, with 7 bases of the junction left unmatched. Germline V lookup: CDR1 KGHSH, CDR2 LQKENI. The CDR3 extends over 14 amino acids. CDR3 DNA sequence: TGTGCCAGCTCACCCACGGACAGGGAAAGCGAGCAGTACTTC. Translated: CASSPTDRESEQYF. Complete variable domain (other parts from reference TRBV18 and TRBJ2-7): NAGVMQNPRHLVRRRGQEARLRCSPMKGHSHVYWYRQLPEEGLKFMVYLQKENIIDESGMPKERFSAEFPKEGPSILRIQQVVRGDSAAYFCASSPTDRESEQYFGPGTRLTVT.

The chain combines TRBV28 with TRBJ1-1, with 7 nucleotides matching TRBD1. The CDR3 loop spans 12 amino acids. After removal of 7 bases from V and 7 bases from J, the junction contained 6 bases not matched to a gene. CDR1 and CDR2 from the germline V gene are MDHEN and SYDVKM. The CDR3 region is CASTLGGNEAFF. For the CDR3, the DNA is TGTGCCAGCACCTTAGGGGGCAATGAAGCTTTCTTT.

The rearrangement uses TRBV4-2 and TRBJ1-5; 9 bases are a match to TRBD1. CDR3 length: 15 residues. With V trimmed by 3 bases and J by 7 bases, 7 bases remained unmatched. In germline, CDR1 is LGHNA, CDR2 YNFKEQ. The CDR3 nucleotides read TGTGCCAGCAGCCAGCCGGGACAGGGAAACCAGCCCCAGCATTTT. The encoded protein is CASSQPGQGNQPQHF.

This chain uses TRBV9 with TRBJ2-7; weak D call: TRBD2 (5 bases). Germline V gene sequence: CDR1 SGDLS, CDR2 YYNGEE. The CDR3 runs to 15 residues. With 3 bases removed from V and 6 bases from J, the gap between germline ends came to 19 bases. The CDR3 sequence: CASSGSSSSMGEQYF. Written as DNA, the CDR3 is TGTGCCAGCAGCGGAAGTTCCTCTAGCATGGGCGAGCAGTACTTC.

The chain recombines TRBV5-6 with TRBJ2-7; D possibly corresponds to TRBD2 (5 bases). V dropped 3 bases and J dropped 6 bases, with 13 bases sitting between them. Germline lookup yields CDR1 SGHDT and CDR2 YYEEEE. The CDR3 runs to 13 residues. The CDR3 sequence is CASSSRAGGEQYF. In nucleotides, the CDR3 is TGTGCCAGCAGCTCCCGTGCGGGCGGCGAGCAGTACTTC. The whole variable domain, remainder taken from reference TRBV5-6 and TRBJ2-7, is DAGVTQSPTHLIKTRGQQVTLRCSPKSGHDTVSWYQQALGQGPQFIFQYYEEEERQRGNFPDRFSGHQFPNYSSELNVNALLLGDSALYLCASSSRAGGEQYFGPGTRLTVT.

V and J are TRBV5-4 and TRBJ2-3; 7 nucleotides line up with TRBD2. Germline V CDR1 and CDR2: SGHNT, YYREEE (reference sequence). This CDR3 has 14 amino acids. The V gene end was trimmed by 4 bases and the J gene end by 7 bases; junction bases not matched to a gene: 9. CDR3 protein: CASSLGGGSHTQYF. The CDR3 DNA follows: TGTGCCAGCAGCCTCGGGGGAGGGAGTCATACGCAGTATTTT.

This clone was found once. The chain links TRBV5-4 to TRBJ2-7; 8 bases are shared with TRBD1. This CDR3 has 14 amino acids. V was clipped by 4 bases and J by 3 bases; unmatched bases: 6. Germline-derived CDR1 and CDR2 are SGHNT and YYREEE (reference sequence). This chain's CDR3 is CASSTGGTGYEQYF. The CDR3 coding sequence is TGTGCCAGCAGCACTGGAGGGACAGGCTACGAGCAGTACTTC.

The V and J genes are TRBV14 and TRBJ2-5; 7 bases agree with TRBD2. In germline, CDR1 is SGHDN, CDR2 FVKESK. The V and J ends lost 4 bases and 2 bases, in that order; junction bases with no gene match: 7. The CDR3 contains 15 residues. This chain's CDR3 is CASSRGGPRQETQYF. The CDR3 DNA reads TGTGCCAGCAGCCGCGGGGGACCAAGACAAGAGACCCAGTACTTC.

The V call is TRBV5-1, the J call TRBJ2-3; 8 nucleotides align to TRBD2. There are 16 residues in the CDR3. V gave up 0 bases and J gave up 5 bases; unmatched junction bases: 8. Germline V CDR1 and CDR2: SGHRS, YFSETQ. The CDR3 loop is CASSLGAAGVGDTQYF. The CDR3 bases are TGCGCCAGCAGCTTGGGAGCAGCGGGGGTGGGAGATACGCAGTATTTT.

V and J are TRBV13 and TRBJ1-1, with unresolved D. V lost 6 bases and J 5 bases, leaving 10 bases between the germline ends. From germline, CDR1 is PRHDT and CDR2 FYEKMQ (reference sequence). This CDR3 is built from 12 residues. The CDR3 bases are TGTGCCAGCAGTAAAGGCAGGACTGAAGCTTTCTTT. Protein sequence: CASSKGRTEAFF.

The chain links TRBV25-1 to TRBJ2-5, with 8 bases aligning to TRBD2. J gave up 9 bases and V 5 bases, and 14 bases lay outside the gene matches. Per the germline V gene, CDR1 is MGHDK and CDR2 is SYGVNS. The CDR3 runs 15 residues. The CDR3 nucleotides read TGTGCCAGCAGTCCCAGCGGGAGTCCCCTGGGGGCCCAGTACTTC. Translated, it gives CASSPSGSPLGAQYF.

The chain is built from TRBV6-6 and TRBJ2-4, with D perhaps matching TRBD2 (6 bases). Germline V gives CDR1 MNHNY, CDR2 SVGAGI (reference sequence). This CDR3 region has 15 residues. V gave up 0 bases and J gave up 6 bases, with 12 bases separating them. The DNA of the CDR3 is TGTGCCAGCAGTTACTCGGAGGGCCGGGGAAACATTCAGTACTTC. Its protein product is CASSYSEGRGNIQYF.

This rearrangement joins TRBV4-1 to TRBJ1-5, with 11 bases identical to TRBD1. This CDR3 is built from 16 residues. Trimming took 2 bases from V and 6 from J; bases not matched to a gene: 6. Germline V gives CDR1 MGHRA, CDR2 YSYEKL. This CDR3 is CASSQPDRGQFQPQHF. Written as DNA, the CDR3 is TGCGCCAGCAGCCAACCGGACAGGGGGCAATTTCAGCCCCAGCATTTT.

The chain employs TRBV5-1 and TRBJ2-1, with TRBD2 matching over 10 bases. The germline gives CDR1 SGHRS, CDR2 YFSETQ. The CDR3 loop spans 14 amino acids. Losses at the gene ends were 7 bases for V and 5 bases for J; bases not matched to a gene: 6. The DNA for the CDR3 is TGCGCCAGCTCGGGACTAGCGCTAAACAATGAGCAGTTCTTC. Its protein is CASSGLALNNEQFF.

The chain is built from TRBV2 and TRBJ1-2; no clear D gene. Trimming shortened V by 4 bases and J by 3 bases, and 15 bases separated the two germline ends. CDR1 is SNHLY and CDR2 is FYNNEI in the germline V gene. The CDR3 is made up of 15 amino acids. The CDR3 region is CASSVIQSFDYGYTF. The CDR3 DNA reads TGTGCCAGCAGTGTAATCCAGTCCTTCGACTATGGCTACACCTTC.

The chain links TRBV6-1 to TRBJ2-7, with 8 positions matching TRBD2. CDR3 length equals 13 residues. Germline V gives CDR1 MNHNS, CDR2 SASEGT. V shed 4 bases, J shed 6 bases, and the junction held 5 bases outside the gene matches. CDR3 coding DNA: TGTGCCAGCAGTGGATCGACTAGCGTCGAGCAGTACTTC. This translates into CASSGSTSVEQYF.

This CDR3 reads CASSSTGGLAGYTF. The CDR3 nucleotides read TGTGCCAGCAGTTCCACCGGCGGGTTGGCTGGCTACACCTTC. The rearrangement joins TRBV6-5 to TRBJ1-2, with unresolved D. Germline lookup yields CDR1 MNHEY and CDR2 SVGAGI. Between the trimmed V and J ends, which lost 4 bases and 7 bases, there was a span of 16 bases. CDR3 length: 14 residues.

V gene TRBV28 combines with J gene TRBJ2-3; TRBD2 matches 9 bases. The CDR3 spans 17 residues. J lost 9 bases, V lost 7 bases, and 20 bases had no gene match. CDR1 and CDR2 from the germline V gene are MDHEN and SYDVKM. In DNA form, the CDR3 reads TGTGCCAGCACCGAAAGCCGCGGGAGGGCCACATTATCGACGCAGTATTTT. Amino acid sequence: CASTESRGRATLSTQYF.

The chain combines TRBV30 with TRBJ2-5; no clear D. The V gene lost 2 bases and the J gene lost 4 bases, with 11 bases spanning the gap. The germline V gene encodes CDR1 GTSNPN and CDR2 SVGIG (reference sequence). The CDR3 contains 13 residues. The CDR3 coding sequence is TGTGCCTGGAGTCCTACCATCCCAGAGACCCAGTACTTC. Amino acid sequence: CAWSPTIPETQYF.

The gene calls are TRBV7-3 and TRBJ2-1; 7 bases match TRBD2. The germline gives CDR1 SGHTA, CDR2 FQGTGA. The CDR3 runs to 13 residues. Unmatched junction bases numbered 3, after V lost 5 bases and J lost 5 bases. CDR3 sequence: CASSRGTNNEQFF. In DNA form, the CDR3 reads TGTGCCAGCAGCCGCGGGACTAACAATGAGCAGTTCTTC.

The rearrangement uses TRBV5-1 and TRBJ2-2; 10 nucleotides match TRBD2. Looked up from germline, CDR1 is SGHRS and CDR2 is YFSETQ. CDR3 size: 16 residues. The ends lost 7 bases at V and 6 bases at J; junction bases unmatched: 12. CDR3 DNA: TGCGCCAGCGGGCCTTCTTTCCTAGCGGGAGCCGGGGAGCTGTTTTTT. Translating gives CASGPSFLAGAGELFF.

This clone turned up a few times. The J gene is TRBJ2-2, the V gene TRBV6-4; tentatively, D is TRBD2 (6 bases). CDR1 and CDR2 from the germline V gene are MRHNA and SNTAGT. This CDR3 has 15 residues. Deletions cut 6 bases from V and 4 bases from J, with 15 bases between. In DNA, the CDR3 is TGTGCCAGCAGCAAAAGGGCGGGGAGCACCGGGGAGCTGTTTTTT. Encoded protein: CASSKRAGSTGELFF.

The chain employs TRBV2 and TRBJ1-2; a weak D match, TRBD1 (6 bases). Germline V gene lookup returns CDR1 SNHLY and CDR2 FYNNEI. The V end lost 5 bases, the J end lost 2 bases, and 9 bases lay between the germline ends. The length of the CDR3 is 13 residues. As DNA, the CDR3 is TGTGCCAGCAGTTTCGACAGGAACTATGGCTACACCTTC. Translating gives CASSFDRNYGYTF.

The chain combines TRBV6-5 with TRBJ1-1; 7 positions match TRBD1. Germline V gene sequence: CDR1 MNHEY, CDR2 SVGAGI. V shed 6 bases and J 2 bases; nucleotides not matched to a gene: 9. CDR3 length equals 15 residues. This CDR3 reads CASRTEGTANTEAFF. CDR3 sequence (DNA): TGTGCCAGCAGAACCGAGGGGACAGCTAACACTGAAGCTTTCTTT.

The chain links TRBV5-6 to TRBJ1-4; TRBD1 matches at 7 bases. The CDR3 totals 18 residues. CDR1 is SGHDT, CDR2 YYEEEE, per germline. V was clipped by 0 bases and J by 6 bases; unmatched bases: 14. CDR3 amino acids: CASSLVRYLGQADEKLFF. The CDR3 nucleotides read TGTGCCAGCAGCTTGGTTAGGTATCTCGGACAGGCGGATGAAAAACTGTTTTTT.

The J gene is TRBJ2-7, the V gene TRBV6-5; 8 bases are a match to TRBD1. There are 14 residues in the CDR3. V gave up 5 bases and J gave up 2 bases; unmatched junction bases: 5. Germline CDR1 reads MNHEY; CDR2 reads SVGAGI. CDR3: CASSLGQGAYEQYF. The CDR3 DNA follows: TGTGCCAGCAGTCTAGGACAGGGAGCCTACGAGCAGTACTTC.

The genes are TRBV6-6 and TRBJ1-4; 8 nucleotides line up with TRBD1. Germline values: CDR1 MNHNY, CDR2 SVGAGI (reference sequence). CDR3 length equals 16 residues. The V gene end was trimmed by 4 bases and the J gene end by 5 bases; junction bases not matched to a gene: 9. The CDR3 DNA reads TGTGCCAGCAGTTCGAAGGCAGGGGGCGGAAATGAAAAACTGTTTTTT. Translated, it gives CASSSKAGGGNEKLFF.

The chain is built from TRBV27 and TRBJ2-7; tentatively, D is TRBD1 (6 bases). CDR1 is MNHEY, CDR2 SMNVEV, per germline (reference sequence). With 6 bases removed from V and 5 bases from J, the gap between germline ends came to 17 bases. CDR3 length: 14 amino acids. The CDR3 spells CASRSVRGWHEQYF. Written as DNA, the CDR3 is TGTGCCAGCAGAAGTGTCAGGGGATGGCACGAGCAGTACTTC.